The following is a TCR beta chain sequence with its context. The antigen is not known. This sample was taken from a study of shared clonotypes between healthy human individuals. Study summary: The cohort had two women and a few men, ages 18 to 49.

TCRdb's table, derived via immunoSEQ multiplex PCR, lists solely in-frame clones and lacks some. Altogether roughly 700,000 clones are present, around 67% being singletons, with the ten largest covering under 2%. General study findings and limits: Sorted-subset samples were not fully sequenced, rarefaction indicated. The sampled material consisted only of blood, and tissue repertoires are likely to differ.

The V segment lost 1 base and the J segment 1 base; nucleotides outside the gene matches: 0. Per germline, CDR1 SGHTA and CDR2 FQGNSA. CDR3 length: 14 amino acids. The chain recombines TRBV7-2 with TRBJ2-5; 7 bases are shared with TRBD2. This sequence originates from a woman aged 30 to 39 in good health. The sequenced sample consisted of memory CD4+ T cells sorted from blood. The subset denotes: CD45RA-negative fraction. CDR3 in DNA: TGTGCCAGCAGCTTAGGACTAGCCCAAGAGACCCAGTACTTC. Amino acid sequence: CASSLGLAQETQYF.